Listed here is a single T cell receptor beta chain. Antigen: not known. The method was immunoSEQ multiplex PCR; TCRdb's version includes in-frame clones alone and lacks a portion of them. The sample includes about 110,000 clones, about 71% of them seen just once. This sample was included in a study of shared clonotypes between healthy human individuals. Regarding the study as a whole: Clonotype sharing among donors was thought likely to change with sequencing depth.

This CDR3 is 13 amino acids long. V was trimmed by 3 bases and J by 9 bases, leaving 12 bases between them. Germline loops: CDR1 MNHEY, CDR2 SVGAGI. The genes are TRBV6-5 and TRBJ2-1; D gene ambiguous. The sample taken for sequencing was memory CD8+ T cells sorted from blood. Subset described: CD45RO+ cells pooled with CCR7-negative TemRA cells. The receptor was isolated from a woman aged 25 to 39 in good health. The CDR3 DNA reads TGTGCCAGCAGTTATCCACCCCCCTCTGAGCAGTTCTTC. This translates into CASSYPPPSEQFF.